This TCR beta chain came from a study of human thymus T cells. The protocol was immunoSEQ multiplex PCR, while the TCRdb copy is restricted to in-frame clones and leaves out a portion. The sample includes tens of thousands of clones, 95% of them seen just once. Corrective cardiac surgery supplied the resected thymus tissue. Germline CDR1 is LNHDA and CDR2 is SQIVND (reference sequence). The CDR3 is made up of 21 amino acids. The junction had 24 bases not matched to a gene; V was cut back by 4 bases and J by 6 bases. Sequenced sample: thymus tissue. The rearrangement uses TRBV19 and TRBJ2-4, with 10 positions matching TRBD2. The clonotype was recovered from a girl under three years old with a congenital heart defect but otherwise immunologically healthy. CDR3 residues: CASSTAPSKLAGSPRGNIQYF. Here the CDR3 DNA reads TGTGCCAGTAGTACCGCCCCTTCCAAACTAGCGGGATCCCCCCGGGGAAACATTCAGTACTTC.